This entry lists 27 T cell receptor beta chains sequenced from one sample in a study of blood T cell repertoires in COVID-19. Assay used: immunoSEQ multiplex PCR; TCRdb lists only in-frame clones, some missing. The profile shows 200,000 to 250,000 clones, roughly 85% of them singletons. Sequenced: peripheral blood. The origin of the receptors is a man aged 50 to 59 with COVID-19, enrolled during active disease.

V and J are TRBV6-1 and TRBJ2-7; 8 nucleotides agree with TRBD1. The CDR3 consists of 14 residues. CDR1 and CDR2 from the germline V gene are MNHNS and SASEGT. With V trimmed by 2 bases and J by 3 bases, 3 bases remained unmatched. The CDR3 DNA follows: TGTGCCAGCAGTGAAAGACAGGGGATCTACGAGCAGTACTTC. The encoded protein is CASSERQGIYEQYF.

The chain employs TRBV30 and TRBJ1-1; no definite D call. This CDR3 has 11 residues. Trimming pared 3 bases from V and 7 bases from J, leaving 9 bases between. Germline V gene data show CDR1 as GTSNPN and CDR2 as SVGIG (reference sequence). The CDR3 DNA sequence: TGTGCCTGGAGCTCCCTCTTTGAAGCTTTCTTT. This sequence encodes CAWSSLFEAFF.

The CDR3 reads CASSLGGLYGYTF. CDR3 sequence (DNA): TGTGCCAGCAGTTTGGGGGGTCTTTATGGCTACACCTTC. V is TRBV12-3 or TRBV12-4 and J is TRBJ1-2; tentatively, D is TRBD1 (5 bases). This CDR3 has 13 amino acids. Trimming took 3 bases from V and 5 from J, leaving 10 bases between them.

V usage is TRBV24-1 and J usage is TRBJ1-5; tentatively, D is TRBD1 (5 bases). This CDR3 has 17 residues. The V end was cut by 8 bases, the J end by 0 bases, with 19 bases between. Germline CDR1 reads KGHDR; CDR2 reads SFDVKD. The CDR3 here is CATTGGYSTYSNQPQHF. The CDR3 DNA sequence: TGTGCCACCACCGGGGGGTACAGCACCTATAGCAATCAGCCCCAGCATTTT.

The chain is built from TRBV6-5 and TRBJ1-2; 7 nucleotides align to TRBD1. CDR1 and CDR2 from the germline V gene are MNHEY and SVGAGI. CDR3 length: 13 residues. V lost 5 bases and J lost 4; bases outside the gene matches: 4. DNA of the CDR3: TGTGCCAGCAGTACTTCAGGGGGCTATGGCTACACCTTC. Its protein product is CASSTSGGYGYTF.

J is TRBJ1-1 and V is TRBV5-1; D is perhaps TRBD1 (5 bases). The CDR3 has 13 residues. Trimming cost V 5 bases and J 1 base, with 9 bases left between them. Germline assignment: CDR1 SGHRS and CDR2 YFSETQ. CDR3 bases: TGCGCCAGCAGACATACAGGGAACACTGAAGCTTTCTTT. Translating gives CASRHTGNTEAFF.

This chain uses TRBV20-1 with TRBJ1-2; D unclear. The CDR3 length is 11 residues. Trimming pared 0 bases from V and 8 bases from J, leaving 7 bases between. The germline V gene encodes CDR1 DFQATT and CDR2 SNEGSKA (reference sequence). This CDR3 is CSARDQKGYTF. The CDR3 region has the DNA TGCAGTGCTAGAGATCAGAAAGGCTACACCTTC.

This chain uses TRBV3-1 (or the pseudogene TRBV3-2) with TRBJ1-5; D gene ambiguous. The CDR3 consists of 15 residues. The germline gives CDR1 LGHDT, CDR2 YNNKEL (reference sequence). Trimming removed 3 bases at V and 2 bases at J, with 11 bases between. The CDR3 reads CASSHRSGGNQPQHF. CDR3 in DNA: TGTGCCAGCAGCCATAGATCCGGGGGCAATCAGCCCCAGCATTTT.

This chain links TRBV10-3 with TRBJ1-1, with a possible D match to TRBD1 (5 bases). The ends were cut back, 4 bases at V and 2 bases at J, with 20 bases in the middle. Germline V gene sequence: CDR1 ENHRY, CDR2 SYGVKD. This CDR3 has 17 amino acids. CDR3 sequence reads: CAISAQGRVAHNTEAFF. CDR3 nucleotides: TGTGCCATCAGTGCCCAGGGCAGGGTCGCTCATAACACTGAAGCTTTCTTT.

The chain has TRBV5-1 and TRBJ2-3; D is perhaps TRBD1 (6 bases). The germline CDR1 and CDR2 sequences are SGHRS and YFSETQ. V was pared by 1 base and J by 0 bases, with 9 bases between. The CDR3 runs 15 residues. The CDR3 protein is CASSLMTGSTDTQYF. In DNA form, the CDR3 reads TGCGCCAGCAGCTTGATGACAGGTAGCACAGATACGCAGTATTTT.

The genes are TRBV10-1 and TRBJ2-2; 7 bases map to TRBD1. This CDR3 contains 14 residues. CDR1 is WNHNN and CDR2 is SYGVQD in the germline V gene (reference sequence). Losses at the gene ends were 6 bases for V and 3 bases for J; bases not matched to a gene: 4. The CDR3 here is CASRLTGDTGELFF. The DNA for the CDR3 is TGCGCCAGCAGACTCACAGGGGACACCGGGGAGCTGTTTTTT.

This sequence joins TRBV4-2 and TRBJ1-6; 9 bases line up with TRBD1. Looked up from germline, CDR1 is LGHNA and CDR2 is YNFKEQ. After removal of 2 bases from V and 9 bases from J, the junction contained 5 bases not matched to a gene. The CDR3 sequence is 15 residues long. The CDR3 loop is CASSQPGTGFSPLHF. CDR3 sequence (DNA): TGTGCCAGCAGCCAACCCGGGACAGGGTTTTCACCCCTCCACTTT.

The chain combines TRBV11-2 with TRBJ2-7; D perhaps matches TRBD2 (6 bases). The germline V gene has CDR1 SGHAT and CDR2 FQNNGV. V was shortened by 7 bases and J by 5 bases, with 18 bases between the two germline ends. The CDR3 has 14 amino acids. The CDR3, as DNA: TGTGCCAGCATCCCCCTGCGGGGAACAAACGAGCAGTACTTC. Its protein is CASIPLRGTNEQYF.

The chain joins TRBV5-4 to TRBJ1-3; 8 bases map to TRBD1. After removal of 3 bases from V and 0 bases from J, the junction contained 8 bases not matched to a gene. CDR1 is SGHNT, CDR2 YYREEE, per germline (reference sequence). This CDR3 has 17 amino acids. The CDR3 DNA is TGTGCCAGCAGCTCCACCGGGACAGGCAACTCTGGAAACACCATATATTTT. Translating it yields CASSSTGTGNSGNTIYF.

The chain carries TRBV4-2 and TRBJ2-2; TRBD1 agrees at 7 bases. Losses at the gene ends were 1 base for V and 3 bases for J; bases not matched to a gene: 5. The CDR3 has 16 residues. The germline V gene encodes CDR1 LGHNA and CDR2 YNFKEQ. The CDR3 bases are TGTGCCAGCAGCCAAGCGACAGGGTCGGACACCGGGGAGCTGTTTTTT. Translating it yields CASSQATGSDTGELFF.

This chain joins TRBV11-2 and TRBJ2-2; 12 bases fit TRBD2. Germline-derived CDR1 and CDR2 are SGHAT and FQNNGV. CDR3 size: 16 residues. Losses at the gene ends were 5 bases for V and 1 base for J; bases not matched to a gene: 2. CDR3 region: CASSRLAGVNTGELFF. The CDR3 bases are TGTGCCAGCAGCAGACTAGCGGGGGTGAACACCGGGGAGCTGTTTTTT.

This chain joins TRBV9 and TRBJ2-7; D unresolved. This CDR3 has 14 residues. V gave up 0 bases and J gave up 3 bases, with 10 bases separating them. Germline V gene data show CDR1 as SGDLS and CDR2 as YYNGEE. The CDR3 bases are TGTGCCAGCAGCGTAGGTCCCGTATACTACGAGCAGTACTTC. Protein product: CASSVGPVYYEQYF.

This clone has a single count. J is TRBJ1-1 and V is TRBV5-1; the D gene is possibly TRBD1 (6 bases). Germline V gives CDR1 SGHRS, CDR2 YFSETQ. Deletions cut 1 base from V and 0 bases from J, with 10 bases between. The CDR3 sequence is 15 residues long. The CDR3, as DNA: TGCGCCAGCAGCTTGAGGGGGGGCTTGAACACTGAAGCTTTCTTT. Translation gives CASSLRGGLNTEAFF.

The V gene is TRBV13, the J gene TRBJ2-1; D call uncertain. Between the trimmed V and J ends, which lost 2 bases and 9 bases, there was a span of 5 bases. CDR3 length: 11 amino acids. Germline-derived CDR1 and CDR2 are PRHDT and FYEKMQ (reference sequence). The chain's CDR3 is CASSLFGEQFF. The DNA for the CDR3 is TGTGCCAGCAGCTTATTCGGTGAGCAGTTCTTC.

The chain is built from TRBV6-4 and TRBJ2-2; D gene ambiguous. CDR1 and CDR2 (germline): MRHNA, SNTAGT. CDR3 size: 15 residues. Trimming took off 4 bases at V and 3 bases at J, with 12 bases between the two ends. CDR3 loop: CASSVTRTYTGELFF. The CDR3 nucleotides are TGTGCCAGCAGTGTGACACGTACTTACACCGGGGAGCTGTTTTTT.

The genes are TRBV10-3 and TRBJ1-5; D might be TRBD1 (5 bases). V was cut by 5 bases and J by 1 base, with 6 bases left in between. The CDR3 totals 13 residues. CDR1 is ENHRY, CDR2 SYGVKD, per germline. This CDR3 reads CAISRQSNQPQHF. In nucleotides, the CDR3 is TGTGCCATCAGTAGACAGAGCAATCAGCCCCAGCATTTT.

This chain links TRBV3-1 (or the pseudogene TRBV3-2) with TRBJ2-2, with 14 bases fitting TRBD2. There are 17 residues in the CDR3. Germline V gene lookup returns CDR1 LGHDT and CDR2 YNNKEL (reference sequence). V dropped 0 bases and J dropped 5; count of bases not matched to a gene: 2. The CDR3 loop is CASSQDGTSGGTGELFF. For the CDR3, the DNA is TGTGCCAGCAGCCAAGATGGGACTAGCGGGGGTACCGGGGAGCTGTTTTTT.

This chain links TRBV10-3 with TRBJ2-3, with D possibly being TRBD2 (7 bases). Between the trimmed V and J ends, which lost 11 bases and 4 bases, there was a span of 28 bases. The CDR3 spans 17 residues. CDR1 and CDR2 (germline): ENHRY, SYGVKD. The CDR3 region is CASLMGRAGAVADTQYF. Written as DNA, the CDR3 is TGTGCCTCCCTTATGGGTCGGGCGGGGGCGGTGGCAGATACGCAGTATTTT.

Worth noting for this clone: One end of the junction fails to match germline, which may point to a read error. The V call is TRBV11-2, the J call TRBJ2-7; D is uncertain. The CDR3 sequence is 11 residues long. The germline V gene has CDR1 SGHAT and CDR2 FQNNGV. CDR3 region: CASSLRDIYMF. CDR3 sequence (DNA): TGTGCCAGCAGCTTACGCGACATCTACATGTTC.

This clone was picked up a small number of times. This chain links TRBV10-3 with TRBJ1-6; 8 bases map to TRBD1. This CDR3 has 15 amino acids. V trimming: 3 bases; J trimming: 10 bases; junction bases outside the gene matches: 8. CDR1 ENHRY and CDR2 SYGVKD come from the germline V gene. Here the CDR3 DNA reads TGTGCCATCAGTGACACAGGGGGGGTCGGGTCACCCCTCCACTTT. It codes for CAISDTGGVGSPLHF.

The V gene is TRBV23-1, the J gene TRBJ2-7; TRBD1 might be the D (6 bases). TRBV23-1 falls under the ORF class, with uncertain function. CDR3 length: 13 residues. Trimming removed 2 bases from V and 4 bases from J, with 9 bases in between. The CDR3 DNA reads as TGCGCCAGCAGTCAACCACAGGGTTACGAGCAGTACTTC. Amino acid sequence: CASSQPQGYEQYF.

The genes are TRBV4-3 and TRBJ1-4, with 8 bases identical to TRBD1. CDR3 size: 17 residues. Looked up from germline, CDR1 is LGHNA and CDR2 is YSLEER. V lost 0 bases, J lost 7 bases, and 10 bases stayed unmatched. CDR3 residues: CASSQELSRTGIEKLFF. CDR3 nucleotide sequence: TGCGCCAGCAGCCAAGAGTTGTCCCGGACAGGGATTGAAAAACTGTTTTTT.